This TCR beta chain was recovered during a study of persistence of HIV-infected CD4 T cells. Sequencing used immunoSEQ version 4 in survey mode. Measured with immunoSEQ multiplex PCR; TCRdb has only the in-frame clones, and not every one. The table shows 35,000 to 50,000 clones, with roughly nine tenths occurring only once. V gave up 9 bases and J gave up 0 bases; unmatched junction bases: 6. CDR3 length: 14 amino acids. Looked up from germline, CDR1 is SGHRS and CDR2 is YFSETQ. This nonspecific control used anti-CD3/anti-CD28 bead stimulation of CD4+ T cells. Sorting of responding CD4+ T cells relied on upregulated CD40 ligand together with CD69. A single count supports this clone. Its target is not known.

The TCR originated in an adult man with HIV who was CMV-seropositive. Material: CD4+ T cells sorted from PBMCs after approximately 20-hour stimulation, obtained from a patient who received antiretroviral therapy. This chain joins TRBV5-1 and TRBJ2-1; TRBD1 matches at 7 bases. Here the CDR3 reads CATTRDSSYNEQFF. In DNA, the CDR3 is TGCGCCACCACACGGGACAGCTCCTACAATGAGCAGTTCTTC. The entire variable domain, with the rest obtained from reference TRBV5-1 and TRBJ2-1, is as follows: KAGVTQTPRYLIKTRGQQVTLSCSPISGHRSVSWYQQTPGQGLQFLFEYFSETQRNKGNFPGRFSGRQFSNSRSEMNVSTLELGDSALYLCATTRDSSYNEQFFGPGTRLTVL.